This T cell receptor beta chain was recorded in a study of cytomegalovirus exposure and HLA in healthy donors. PCR involved 60 Vbeta and 13 Jbeta primers. Measured with immunoSEQ multiplex PCR; TCRdb has only the in-frame clones, and not every one. The sample includes approximately 150,000 clones, 75% to 80% of them seen just once. As regards this clone: No antigen is known for it.

The germline V gene encodes CDR1 MNHEY and CDR2 SVGAGI. Losses at the gene ends were 2 bases for V and 2 bases for J; bases not matched to a gene: 4. CDR3 length: 15 amino acids. Nominally healthy donors provided the samples, though records likely missed some immune exposures. Study conclusions and caveats: Altogether, 164 TCR beta chains were recorded as cytomegalovirus-associated. With later analysis, a missense DCLRE1C variant became linked to TCR beta V- and J-gene trimming.

Sequences were obtained from PBMCs. V is TRBV6-5 and J is TRBJ2-7; 9 positions match TRBD1. This receptor was identified in a woman aged 18-29 years in good health and CMV-seropositive. The CDR3 region is CASSYAGTGTYEQYF. In nucleotides, the CDR3 is TGTGCCAGCAGTTACGCCGGGACAGGGACCTACGAGCAGTACTTC.